The next 26 T cell receptor beta chains were all read from a single sample in a study of blood T cells in healthy people across ages. Then a second PCR, running about 7 to 11 cycles, was carried out with a sample-barcoded 5' primer and a J-beta primer mix. From the 5' RACE reads, TCRdb called clonotypes with MiXCR, one entry per CDR3 protein. The table lists about 1.5 million distinct CDR3 sequences, approximately 43% of them singletons. Sequenced material: blood. These receptor sequences come from a young woman in good health.

The chain recombines TRBV20-1 with TRBJ1-6; D is unresolved. This CDR3 is built from 11 residues. Germline V gene lookup returns CDR1 DFQATT and CDR2 SNEGSKA (reference sequence). The CDR3: CVTGVNSPLHF. The CDR3 DNA follows: TGCGTAACCGGGGTTAATTCACCCCTCCACTTT.

This clonotype was observed a handful of times. The chain combines TRBV5-1 with TRBJ2-4, with D unresolved. There are 15 residues in the CDR3. Germline V gene sequence: CDR1 SGHRS, CDR2 YFSETQ. V lost 3 bases to trimming and J lost 0 bases, with 10 bases between them. The DNA of the CDR3 is TGCGCCAGCAGCTCCAATGATCTAGCCAAAAACATTCAGTACTTC. Translated, it gives CASSSNDLAKNIQYF.

This chain uses TRBV7-9 with TRBJ2-1; 9 nucleotides agree with TRBD2. Germline assignment: CDR1 SEHNR and CDR2 FQNEAQ (reference sequence). The CDR3 has 17 residues. After removal of 5 bases from V and 2 bases from J, the junction contained 10 bases not matched to a gene. The CDR3, as DNA: TGTGCCAGCAGCCGCCGACTAGCGGAGACCACCTACAATGAGCAGTTCTTC. Translation: CASSRRLAETTYNEQFF.

This clonotype was seen a handful of times. The rearrangement links TRBV20-1 to TRBJ2-2; D possibly uses TRBD1 or TRBD2 (5 bases each). Per the germline V gene, CDR1 is DFQATT and CDR2 is SNEGSKA (reference sequence). This CDR3 region has 13 residues. Trimming pared 2 bases from V and 5 bases from J, leaving 9 bases between. The CDR3 region is CSARRGETGELFF. The CDR3 DNA is TGCAGTGCTAGAAGAGGGGAAACCGGGGAGCTGTTTTTT.

Concerning this clonotype: At one boundary the junction diverges from the germline segment, which might be a read error. This sequence joins TRBV9 and TRBJ1-1, with D tentatively TRBD1 (5 bases). This CDR3 comprises 12 residues. Per germline, CDR1 SGDLS and CDR2 YYNGEE. The CDR3 loop reads CASSVDQGETFF. In DNA form, the CDR3 reads TGTGCCAGCAGCGTAGACCAGGGTGAAACTTTCTTT.

The gene calls are TRBV20-1 and TRBJ2-3; 7 bases fit TRBD2. The CDR3 consists of 15 residues. The V gene end was trimmed by 6 bases and the J gene end by 4 bases; junction bases not matched to a gene: 13. Germline V gene sequence: CDR1 DFQATT, CDR2 SNEGSKA (reference sequence). This chain's CDR3 is CSATTRSGAADTQYF. CDR3 bases: TGCAGTGCCACCACAAGAAGCGGGGCAGCAGATACGCAGTATTTT.

In its sample, this clonotype was seen a few times. The chain is built from TRBV20-1 and TRBJ2-3, with D perhaps TRBD2 (6 bases). V gave up 6 bases and J gave up 0 bases, with 13 bases separating them. Germline CDR1 and CDR2: DFQATT and SNEGSKA (reference sequence). The CDR3 consists of 14 residues. CDR3 nucleotides: TGCAGTGCCGTAGCGGCTACTAGCACAGATACGCAGTATTTT. This sequence encodes CSAVAATSTDTQYF.

The chain uses TRBV7-2 and TRBJ2-7; 7 nucleotides align to TRBD1. Near its end, the DNA agrees better with TRBJ2-4, so the J call may be wrong. The germline CDR1 and CDR2 sequences are SGHTA and FQGNSA. The CDR3 is 16 residues long. The DNA for the CDR3 is TGTGCCAGCAGCCACCAAGCCGGGACAGTTATAAACATTCAGTACTTC. Its protein is CASSHQAGTVINIQYF.

The chain joins TRBV4-3 to TRBJ1-2; 10 positions agree with TRBD1. This CDR3 is 17 amino acids long. Looked up from germline, CDR1 is LGHNA and CDR2 is YSLEER. J lost 6 bases, V lost 0 bases, and 10 bases had no gene match. The CDR3 bases are TGCGCCAGCAGCCAAGAGGGGTGGGGACAGGGGATTCATGGCTACACCTTC. This translates into CASSQEGWGQGIHGYTF.

CDR3 sequence (DNA): TGTGCCAGTAAGAAAGGTGGCACTGAAGCTTTCTTT. Translation gives CASKKGGTEAFF. The V gene is TRBV27, the J gene TRBJ1-1; unclear D gene. The CDR3 extends over 12 amino acids. Germline V gene sequence: CDR1 MNHEY, CDR2 SMNVEV (reference sequence). The ends were cut back, 9 bases at V and 4 bases at J, with 12 bases in the middle.

The sample holds a few counts of this clonotype. The chain uses TRBV12-3 or TRBV12-4 and TRBJ2-7; D perhaps matches TRBD1 (7 bases). This CDR3 region has 15 residues. With 7 bases removed from V and 3 bases from J, the gap between germline ends came to 19 bases. The CDR3 reads CASTQRQGGFYEQYF. Written as DNA, the CDR3 is TGTGCCAGCACTCAGAGGCAGGGGGGCTTCTACGAGCAGTACTTC.

This clonotype was recorded at least ten times. The rearrangement links TRBV10-3 to TRBJ1-1; 10 nucleotides align to TRBD1. The CDR3 consists of 15 residues. In germline, CDR1 is ENHRY, CDR2 SYGVKD. The V gene end was trimmed by 6 bases and the J gene end by 6 bases; junction bases not matched to a gene: 10. The CDR3, as DNA: TGTGCCATCAGGCCCGACAGGGGGCAAGCCCCTGAAGCTTTCTTT. Translation gives CAIRPDRGQAPEAFF.

This clonotype was detected only a few times. This sequence joins TRBV5-1 and TRBJ2-7; D not resolved. CDR3 length: 13 residues. Trimming cost V 2 bases and J 5 bases, with 11 bases left between them. Germline-derived CDR1 and CDR2 are SGHRS and YFSETQ. Here the CDR3 reads CASSFAGRNEQYF. The CDR3 nucleotides read TGCGCCAGCAGCTTCGCAGGTCGGAACGAGCAGTACTTC. Full variable domain (remainder filled in from reference TRBV5-1 and TRBJ2-7): KAGVTQTPRYLIKTRGQQVTLSCSPISGHRSVSWYQQTPGQGLQFLFEYFSETQRNKGNFPGRFSGRQFSNSRSEMNVSTLELGDSALYLCASSFAGRNEQYFGPGTRLTVT.

There are a few counts of this clonotype. The chain links TRBV5-1 to TRBJ2-5; 8 bases align to TRBD2. CDR3 length: 14 residues. Germline V CDR1 and CDR2: SGHRS, YFSETQ. J lost 1 base, V lost 5 bases, and 4 bases had no gene match. Here the CDR3 reads CASRPLAAQETQYF. The DNA of the CDR3 is TGCGCCAGCAGACCACTAGCGGCCCAAGAGACCCAGTACTTC.

CDR3 coding DNA: TGTGCCAGCAGACACGGACAGTACTCACAAGAGACCCAGTACTTC. It codes for CASRHGQYSQETQYF. The chain has TRBV6-6 and TRBJ2-4; D is perhaps TRBD1 (6 bases). The J call may be incorrect, as the DNA end agrees better with TRBJ2-5. This CDR3 comprises 15 residues. CDR1 MNHNY and CDR2 SVGAGI come from the germline V gene (reference sequence).

This clonotype was detected only once. The V and J genes are TRBV24-1 and TRBJ1-1, with a possible D match to TRBD1 (5 bases). V shed 4 bases and J shed 11 bases, with 19 bases lying between them. The CDR3 has 14 residues. Germline V CDR1 and CDR2: KGHDR, SFDVKD. CDR3 sequence reads: CATSETGTALGAFF. As DNA, the CDR3 is TGTGCCACCAGTGAAACCGGGACGGCCTTGGGGGCTTTCTTT.

In its sample, this clonotype was seen a few times. The CDR3 region is CASAVGWGDTQYF. CDR3 DNA: TGTGCTAGTGCAGTGGGATGGGGAGATACGCAGTATTTT. V and J are TRBV12-5 and TRBJ2-3; D uncertain. The CDR3 has 13 amino acids. V gave up 7 bases and J gave up 5 bases, with 13 bases separating them. Germline lookup yields CDR1 LGHNT and CDR2 FRNRAP.

The chain combines TRBV7-2 with TRBJ2-7; the D gene could be TRBD1 or TRBD2 (5 bases each). The J call may be faulty, since TRBJ2-5 better matches the DNA end. CDR1 SGHTA and CDR2 FQGNSA come from the germline V gene. The CDR3 runs 12 residues. CDR3 region: CTSSRPGQTQYF. CDR3 in DNA: TGTACCAGCAGCCGCCCGGGACAGACCCAGTACTTC.

The chain couples TRBV7-2 to TRBJ2-7, with 8 bases matching TRBD2. The CDR3 is made up of 15 amino acids. Germline CDR1 SGHTA, CDR2 FQGNSA. V lost 3 bases, J lost 7 bases, and 11 bases stayed unmatched. The CDR3 DNA reads TGTGCCAGCAGCTTTAAAGGGACTAGTTACAATGAGCAGTACTTC. This gives the protein CASSFKGTSYNEQYF.

In its sample, this clonotype was seen a few times. The genes are TRBV6-2 or TRBV6-3 and TRBJ2-1; D is unresolved. Trimming left V 4 bases short and J 1 base short, with 14 bases between. The CDR3 spans 16 residues. CDR1 and CDR2 from the germline V gene are MNHEY and SVGEGT. The CDR3 protein is CASSSPLGLSYNEQFF. CDR3 nucleotide sequence: TGTGCCAGCAGTTCCCCCCTAGGCCTTTCCTACAATGAGCAGTTCTTC.

The chain has TRBV24-1 and TRBJ2-4; 9 bases line up with TRBD1. J gave up 8 bases and V 3 bases, and 4 bases lay outside the gene matches. The CDR3 length is 14 residues. Germline assignment: CDR1 KGHDR and CDR2 SFDVKD. The CDR3 spells CATSDADRGYIQYF. CDR3 DNA sequence: TGTGCCACCAGTGATGCGGACAGGGGCTACATTCAGTACTTC.

The chain links TRBV7-2 to TRBJ1-1; 8 nucleotides match TRBD1. The CDR3 is 13 amino acids. The trim removed 5 bases at V and 7 bases at J, leaving 6 bases unmatched. Germline CDR1 reads SGHTA; CDR2 reads FQGNSA. The chain's CDR3 is CASSHGQGREAFF. The DNA for the CDR3 is TGTGCCAGCAGCCACGGACAGGGACGTGAAGCTTTCTTT.

The chain is built from TRBV6-2 or TRBV6-3 and TRBJ2-5, with 8 bases that match TRBD2. The J call may not be correct, given that the DNA end is closer to TRBJ2-1. Germline CDR1 and CDR2: MNHEY and SVGEGT. CDR3 length: 11 residues. The CDR3 nucleotides are TGTGCCAGCGGACAGCGGGAGACCCAGTTCTTC. This gives the protein CASGQRETQFF.

V and J are TRBV30 and TRBJ1-5, with 9 bases lining up with TRBD1. CDR3 length: 14 residues. V trimming: 3 bases; J trimming: 2 bases; junction bases outside the gene matches: 2. Germline V gene data show CDR1 as GTSNPN and CDR2 as SVGIG (reference sequence). The CDR3 coding sequence is TGTGCCTGGAGCGGGGACAGGGGCAATCAGCCCCAGCATTTT. Residues: CAWSGDRGNQPQHF.

The V gene is TRBV15, the J gene TRBJ2-2; D may be TRBD1 (6 bases). CDR3 length: 18 residues. Deletions cut 0 bases from V and 0 bases from J, with 14 bases between. Germline V CDR1 and CDR2: LNHNV, YYDKDF (reference sequence). CDR3 coding DNA: TGTGCCACCAGCAGAGATAGGTCAGGGACAACGAACACCGGGGAGCTGTTTTTT. It encodes CATSRDRSGTTNTGELFF.

This clonotype was observed many times. The chain employs TRBV25-1 and TRBJ1-2; D may be TRBD1 (6 bases). The germline gives CDR1 MGHDK, CDR2 SYGVNS. V was trimmed by 3 bases and J by 0 bases, leaving 8 bases between them. The CDR3 length is 14 residues. CDR3 protein: CASSETGANYGYTF. CDR3 in DNA: TGTGCCAGCAGTGAGACAGGAGCTAACTATGGCTACACCTTC.